These 31 T cell receptor beta chains were all obtained from the same sample, sequenced in a study of blood T cell repertoires in COVID-19. Profiling relied on immunoSEQ multiplex PCR, and the TCRdb table lists in-frame clones only, not all of them. The repertoire holds some 80,000 clones, about four fifths seen once, with 35% to 40% in the top ten. Sequenced sample: peripheral blood. These receptor sequences come from a woman between 70 and 85 years old with acute or convalescent COVID-19.

CDR3 amino acids: CASISGTSGYSEQFF. The CDR3 nucleotides read TGTGCCAGCATTTCCGGGACTAGCGGGTATAGTGAGCAGTTCTTC. The chain is built from TRBV2 and TRBJ2-1, with 12 bases lining up with TRBD2. Germline V gene data show CDR1 as SNHLY and CDR2 as FYNNEI. The CDR3 spans 15 residues. V dropped 7 bases and J dropped 9; count of bases not matched to a gene: 10. Full variable domain (missing parts from reference TRBV2 and TRBJ2-1): EPEVTQTPSHQVTQMGQEVILRCVPISNHLYFYWYRQILGQKVEFLVSFYNNEISEKSEIFDDQFSVERPDGSNFTLKIRSTKLEDSAMYFCASISGTSGYSEQFFGPGTRLTVL.

The V and J genes are TRBV18 and TRBJ2-7, with unresolved D. CDR3 size: 13 residues. Per the germline V gene, CDR1 is KGHSH and CDR2 is LQKENI. Trimming left V 3 bases short and J 5 bases short, with 11 bases between. CDR3 nucleotides: TGTGCCAGCTCACCGCTACTGCACCACGAGCAGTACTTC. It codes for CASSPLLHHEQYF.

This clone has more than one count but fewer than ten. The chain is built from TRBV19 and TRBJ1-1; TRBD1 matches at 10 bases. This CDR3 has 15 amino acids. CDR1 LNHDA and CDR2 SQIVND come from the germline V gene (reference sequence). V lost 3 bases and J lost 4; bases outside the gene matches: 5. CDR3 region: CASSMGQGFGTEAFF. CDR3 DNA: TGTGCCAGTAGTATGGGACAGGGGTTCGGCACTGAAGCTTTCTTT. The full variable domain, with the rest looked up from reference TRBV19 and TRBJ1-1, is DGGITQSPKYLFRKEGQNVTLSCEQNLNHDAMYWYRQDPGQGLRLIYYSQIVNDFQKGDIAEGYSVSREKKESFPLTVTSAQKNPTAFYLCASSMGQGFGTEAFFGQGTRLTVV.

This chain uses TRBV10-3 with TRBJ2-1; 7 bases line up with TRBD2. After removal of 3 bases from V and 1 base from J, the junction contained 3 bases not matched to a gene. Per the germline V gene, CDR1 is ENHRY and CDR2 is SYGVKD. There are 15 residues in the CDR3. This CDR3 is CAISEAGNSYNEQFF. For the CDR3, the DNA is TGTGCCATCAGTGAAGCGGGAAATTCCTACAATGAGCAGTTCTTC.

This clone has only a few counts. This chain connects TRBV5-1 to TRBJ1-6, with D possibly TRBD1 on 5 matching bases. CDR1 is SGHRS, CDR2 YFSETQ, per germline. The CDR3 extends over 15 amino acids. V was clipped by 0 bases and J by 7 bases, with 11 bases between them. In DNA form, the CDR3 reads TGCGCCAGCAGCTTGGAGGGGCCCCGGAATTCACCCCTCCACTTT. Translation: CASSLEGPRNSPLHF.

This chain connects TRBV6-5 to TRBJ1-1, with TRBD1 as a possible D gene (5 bases). The germline V gene encodes CDR1 MNHEY and CDR2 SVGAGI. V shed 2 bases and J shed 0 bases, with 7 bases lying between them. This CDR3 is 14 amino acids long. The CDR3 region has the DNA TGTGCCAGCAGTTACGACAGACTGAACACTGAAGCTTTCTTT. It translates to CASSYDRLNTEAFF.

The chain links TRBV14 to TRBJ2-1; 14 bases are a match to TRBD2. This CDR3 region has 16 residues. The germline gives CDR1 SGHDN, CDR2 FVKESK. Germline trimming cut 4 bases from V and 9 bases from J; bases unmatched to any gene: 8. This chain's CDR3 is CASSRRLAGGLGEQFF. Here the CDR3 DNA reads TGTGCCAGCAGCCGCAGACTAGCGGGAGGGTTAGGTGAGCAGTTCTTC.

This clone was counted a single time. J is TRBJ1-5 and V is TRBV7-8, with 8 bases matching TRBD1. The CDR3 loop spans 16 amino acids. Germline V lookup: CDR1 SGHVS, CDR2 FQNEAQ. The V segment lost 5 bases and the J segment 5 bases; nucleotides outside the gene matches: 11. The CDR3 region has the DNA TGTGCCAGCAGCCTTTCCTGGGGGACAGGTTATCAGCCCCAGCATTTT. Its protein product is CASSLSWGTGYQPQHF.

V usage is TRBV18 and J usage is TRBJ1-1, with TRBD1 matching 11 bases. Germline assignment: CDR1 KGHSH and CDR2 LQKENI. This CDR3 has 15 residues. With V trimmed by 6 bases and J by 5 bases, 8 bases remained unmatched. For the CDR3, the DNA is TGTGCCAGCTCCCCGGACAGGGGGCGAGAGACTGAAGCTTTCTTT. Protein product: CASSPDRGRETEAFF.

This clone was detected only a few times. The J gene is TRBJ2-7, the V gene TRBV7-7; tentatively, D is TRBD2 (6 bases). This CDR3 is built from 20 residues. V was trimmed by 8 bases and J by 1 base, leaving 33 bases between them. In germline, CDR1 is SSHAT, CDR2 FNYEAQ (reference sequence). The CDR3 region is CASSSDMGGCCSLSSYEQYF. The CDR3 coding sequence is TGTGCCAGCTCCTCGGATATGGGGGGATGTTGTTCGCTCTCTTCCTACGAGCAGTACTTC. Full variable domain (remainder filled in from reference TRBV7-7 and TRBJ2-7): GAGVSQSPRYKVTKRGQDVTLRCDPISSHATLYWYQQALGQGPEFLTYFNYEAQPDKSGLPSDRFSAERPEGSISTLTIQRTEQRDSAMYRCASSSDMGGCCSLSSYEQYFGPGTRLTVT.

The CDR3 bases are TGTGCCAGCAGTTACGCTAAACCGACAGATACGCAGTATTTT. Translated: CASSYAKPTDTQYF. The V call is TRBV11-1, the J call TRBJ2-3; D ambiguous. CDR3 length equals 14 residues. Germline V gene data show CDR1 as SGHAT and CDR2 as FQDESV (reference sequence). Trimming removed 6 bases at V and 3 bases at J, with 13 bases between. The full variable domain, its missing parts supplied by reference TRBV11-1 and TRBJ2-3, is EAEVAQSPRYKITEKSQAVAFWCDPISGHATLYWYRQILGQGPELLVQFQDESVVDDSQLPKDRFSAERLKGVDSTLKIQPAELGDSAMYLCASSYAKPTDTQYFGPGTRLTVL.

The rearrangement links TRBV7-7 to TRBJ2-2; 10 nucleotides line up with TRBD1. Unmatched junction bases numbered 14, after V lost 5 bases and J lost 5 bases. The CDR3 has 18 amino acids. Germline CDR1 reads SSHAT; CDR2 reads FNYEAQ (reference sequence). CDR3: CASSLRGTGVGWTGELFF. CDR3 DNA: TGTGCCAGCAGCCTTAGAGGGACAGGGGTAGGATGGACCGGGGAGCTGTTTTTT.

V is TRBV7-9 and J is TRBJ2-7; 7 positions match TRBD1. The CDR3 consists of 15 residues. V gave up 5 bases and J gave up 6 bases; unmatched junction bases: 13. The V gene's germline CDR1 is SEHNR and CDR2 FQNEAQ (reference sequence). CDR3 nucleotide sequence: TGTGCCAGCAGCGTCAAACAGGGGCTAGTGGGCGAGCAGTACTTC. Encoded protein: CASSVKQGLVGEQYF.

This sequence joins TRBV3-1 (or the pseudogene TRBV3-2) and TRBJ2-2; D possibly corresponds to TRBD2 (5 bases). The CDR3 extends over 15 amino acids. The V gene lost 3 bases and the J gene lost 3 bases, with 11 bases spanning the gap. Germline CDR1 reads LGHDT; CDR2 reads YNNKEL (reference sequence). The CDR3 bases are TGTGCCAGCAGCCACGGTCTTAGCGACACCGGGGAGCTGTTTTTT. Protein product: CASSHGLSDTGELFF.

The J gene is TRBJ2-5, the V gene TRBV11-2; the D gene is possibly TRBD2 (7 bases). Trimming pared 3 bases from V and 7 bases from J, leaving 12 bases between. CDR1 and CDR2 from the germline V gene are SGHAT and FQNNGV. The CDR3 length is 13 residues. In DNA, the CDR3 is TGTGCCAGCAGCTTCAACAGGGAGGGGACCCAGTACTTC. It codes for CASSFNREGTQYF.

The rearrangement uses TRBV18 and TRBJ2-3; D remains ambiguous. The ends were cut back, 1 base at V and 2 bases at J, with 10 bases in the middle. The germline CDR1 and CDR2 sequences are KGHSH and LQKENI. CDR3 length equals 15 residues. The CDR3 loop is CASSPQQLTTDTQYF. Here the CDR3 DNA reads TGTGCCAGCTCACCACAGCAACTTACCACAGATACGCAGTATTTT.

V and J are TRBV2 and TRBJ2-6, with a weak D call TRBD1 (5 bases). Germline-derived CDR1 and CDR2 are SNHLY and FYNNEI. The V end was cut by 6 bases, the J end by 0 bases, with 18 bases between. This CDR3 is 18 amino acids long. The CDR3 reads CASSPKLGQTSGANVLTF. The CDR3 nucleotides are TGTGCCAGCAGCCCCAAGCTAGGACAAACCTCTGGGGCCAACGTCCTGACTTTC.

The chain is built from TRBV7-9 and TRBJ1-4; 9 nucleotides agree with TRBD1. The junction had 12 bases not matched to a gene; V was cut back by 5 bases and J by 8 bases. Germline V gene data show CDR1 as SEHNR and CDR2 as FQNEAQ (reference sequence). This CDR3 has 16 residues. The CDR3 is CASSPVTGGRGEKLFF. The CDR3 DNA reads as TGTGCCAGCAGCCCGGTGACAGGGGGGAGAGGCGAAAAACTGTTTTTT.

The CDR3 nucleotides are TGTGCCAGCAGTTTGGTGCCTAGCGGGAGTGGATCCGAGCAGTACTTC. The encoded protein is CASSLVPSGSGSEQYF. V and J are TRBV27 and TRBJ2-7; 10 nucleotides agree with TRBD2. CDR1 and CDR2 from the germline V gene are MNHEY and SMNVEV (reference sequence). The CDR3 loop spans 16 amino acids. The V segment lost 3 bases and the J segment 6 bases; nucleotides outside the gene matches: 11.

The rearrangement uses TRBV28 and TRBJ1-5; D remains ambiguous. Trimming removed 5 bases from V and 6 bases from J, with 14 bases in between. The CDR3 is made up of 14 amino acids. Germline CDR1 and CDR2: MDHEN and SYDVKM. CDR3 in amino acids: CASSPLLESQPQHF. Here the CDR3 DNA reads TGTGCCAGCAGTCCCTTGCTAGAGTCTCAGCCCCAGCATTTT.

This chain joins TRBV7-9 and TRBJ1-4; TRBD1 matches at 8 bases. Germline V gene data show CDR1 as SEHNR and CDR2 as FQNEAQ (reference sequence). The CDR3 covers 14 residues. Unmatched junction bases numbered 11, after V lost 6 bases and J lost 11 bases. The DNA for the CDR3 is TGTGCCAGCAGTCCTAACAAGGACAGGGCGAAACTGTTTTTT. This codes for CASSPNKDRAKLFF.

The sample holds a few counts of this clone. This chain uses TRBV5-5 with TRBJ1-6; 8 bases are shared with TRBD1. The germline CDR1 and CDR2 sequences are SGHKS and YYEKEE (reference sequence). The CDR3 has 14 amino acids. Trimming at V came to 6 bases and at J to 7 bases, leaving 6 bases not matched to a gene. The CDR3 protein is CASNSDRGNSPLHF. CDR3 DNA: TGTGCCAGCAACTCCGACAGGGGCAATTCACCCCTCCACTTT.

J is TRBJ2-1 and V is TRBV27; D is possibly TRBD2 (6 bases). The CDR3 contains 14 residues. V shed 5 bases and J shed 2 bases, with 10 bases lying between them. CDR1 and CDR2 (germline): MNHEY, SMNVEV (reference sequence). This CDR3 reads CASSPGAPYNEQFF. In DNA form, the CDR3 reads TGTGCCAGCAGTCCGGGAGCCCCCTACAATGAGCAGTTCTTC.

V gene TRBV19 combines with J gene TRBJ2-3; 12 positions agree with TRBD2. The CDR3 loop spans 17 amino acids. V was clipped by 4 bases and J by 4 bases; unmatched bases: 9. CDR1 LNHDA and CDR2 SQIVND come from the germline V gene (reference sequence). The CDR3 loop is CASSTVRLAGVADTQYF. The CDR3 DNA follows: TGTGCCAGTAGTACAGTCCGACTAGCGGGAGTGGCAGATACGCAGTATTTT.

J is TRBJ2-5 and V is TRBV3-1 (or the pseudogene TRBV3-2), with TRBD1 matching over 7 bases. Germline V lookup: CDR1 LGHDT, CDR2 YNNKEL (reference sequence). Trimming removed 3 bases from V and 2 bases from J; junction bases left unmatched: 6. This CDR3 contains 15 residues. The CDR3 is CASSHLRDRQETQYF. The DNA for the CDR3 is TGTGCCAGCAGCCACCTCCGGGACAGACAAGAGACCCAGTACTTC.

V usage is TRBV9 and J usage is TRBJ1-1; TRBD1 might be the D (5 bases). CDR1 SGDLS and CDR2 YYNGEE come from the germline V gene. Trimming took 4 bases from V and 5 from J, leaving 12 bases between them. This CDR3 comprises 13 residues. The CDR3 nucleotides are TGTGCCAGCAGCCCGGGGGGAGGGACTGAAGCTTTCTTT. It yields the protein CASSPGGGTEAFF.

The CDR3 DNA follows: TGTGCCAGCAGCTTAGGAACTAGCGGGCTTTACAATGAGCAGTTCTTC. This translates into CASSLGTSGLYNEQFF. This rearrangement joins TRBV7-2 to TRBJ2-1; 9 bases match TRBD2. The CDR3 loop spans 16 amino acids. CDR1 and CDR2 from the germline V gene are SGHTA and FQGNSA. V lost 1 base and J lost 4; bases outside the gene matches: 5.

The CDR3 nucleotides read TGTGCCAGCAGTGAAGCGGCTAGCGGGAGTCAGGAGCAGTTCTTC. Protein product: CASSEAASGSQEQFF. The rearrangement uses TRBV6-1 and TRBJ2-1; 10 bases map to TRBD2. The CDR3 spans 15 residues. J lost 10 bases, V lost 0 bases, and 6 bases had no gene match. The germline CDR1 and CDR2 sequences are MNHNS and SASEGT.

The chain employs TRBV19 and TRBJ2-7, with 10 nucleotides matching TRBD1. Germline V gene data show CDR1 as LNHDA and CDR2 as SQIVND (reference sequence). CDR3 length: 16 amino acids. The V gene end was trimmed by 5 bases and the J gene end by 4 bases; junction bases not matched to a gene: 11. This CDR3 is CASSSRDRGGSYEQYF. CDR3 nucleotide sequence: TGTGCCAGTAGTTCCCGGGACAGGGGAGGATCTTACGAGCAGTACTTC.

The chain links TRBV27 to TRBJ1-4; 9 nucleotides agree with TRBD1. J lost 4 bases, V lost 4 bases, and 10 bases had no gene match. The CDR3 is 17 amino acids. Germline CDR1 is MNHEY and CDR2 is SMNVEV (reference sequence). The CDR3 loop is CASSSTGGGRFNEKLFF. The CDR3 bases are TGTGCCAGCAGTTCCACAGGGGGCGGCCGTTTTAATGAAAAACTGTTTTTT.

The rearrangement joins TRBV5-1 to TRBJ1-4, with 7 bases identical to TRBD1. The CDR3 sequence is 17 residues long. The J segment lost 0 bases and the V segment lost 4 bases, leaving 9 bases of the junction unmatched. Germline V gene data show CDR1 as SGHRS and CDR2 as YFSETQ. This CDR3 is CASSPPPGTATNEKLFF. CDR3 DNA: TGCGCCAGCAGCCCTCCTCCCGGGACAGCAACTAATGAAAAACTGTTTTTT.